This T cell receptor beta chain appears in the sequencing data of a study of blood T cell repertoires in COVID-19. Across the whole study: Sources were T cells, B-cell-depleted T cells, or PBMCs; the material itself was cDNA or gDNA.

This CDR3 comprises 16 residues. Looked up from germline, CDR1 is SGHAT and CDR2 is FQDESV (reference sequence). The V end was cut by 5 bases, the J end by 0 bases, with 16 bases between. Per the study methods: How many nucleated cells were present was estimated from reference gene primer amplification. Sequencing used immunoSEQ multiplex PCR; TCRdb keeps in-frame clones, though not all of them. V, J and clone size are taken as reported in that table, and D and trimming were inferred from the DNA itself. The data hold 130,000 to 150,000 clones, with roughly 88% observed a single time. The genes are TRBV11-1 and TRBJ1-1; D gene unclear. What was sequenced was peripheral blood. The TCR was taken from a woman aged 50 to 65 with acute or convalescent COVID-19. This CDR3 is CASSSAPSTLNTEAFF. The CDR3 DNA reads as TGTGCCAGCAGCAGCGCGCCTTCTACTTTGAACACTGAAGCTTTCTTT.